This T cell receptor beta chain was sequenced during a study of chemoradiotherapy in HPV16-positive cancers. About the research overall: Two HPV16-positive patients' cells yielded candidate HPV-specific clones and common motifs.

The protocol was immunoSEQ multiplex PCR, while the TCRdb copy is restricted to in-frame clones and leaves out a portion. The data hold about 15,000 clones, with 60% to 80% observed a single time. Study-level findings and limits: Non-HPV-specific T cells did not expand in tumors during treatment, whereas candidate HPV-specific clones and E7-related motifs did.

The CDR3 has 15 amino acids. V shed 5 bases, J shed 3 bases, and the junction held 6 bases outside the gene matches. CDR1 MNHEY and CDR2 SVGAGI come from the germline V gene. As for this clone: The antigen is undetermined.

Sequenced here: tumor tissue, sampled from a patient who underwent chemoradiotherapy. The chain links TRBV6-5 to TRBJ2-3, with 9 bases aligning to TRBD1. This TCR derives from a human donor with HPV-associated anogenital cancer. Here the CDR3 reads CASSPTGGWTDTQYF. Here the CDR3 DNA reads TGTGCCAGCAGTCCCACAGGGGGCTGGACAGATACGCAGTATTTT.